This entry lists 4 T cell receptor beta chains sequenced from one sample in a study of neurological immune-mediated disorders. TCRdb ran MiXCR on the 5' RACE reads and lists one entry per CDR3 protein. This table has approximately 77,000 distinct CDR3 sequences, around 9.9% appearing once. Sequencing was performed on PBMCs. The source is a middle-aged man in good health.

This clonotype was counted many times. V is TRBV20-1 and J is TRBJ1-6; D gene uncertain. The germline V and J ends were trimmed by 3 bases and 9 bases, with 12 bases remaining between them. This CDR3 comprises 13 residues. CDR1 DFQATT and CDR2 SNEGSKA come from the germline V gene (reference sequence). The CDR3: CSASYEYSSPLHF. The CDR3 nucleotides are TGCAGTGCTAGCTACGAGTACAGTTCACCCCTCCACTTT.

This clonotype was counted many times. The chain has TRBV27 and TRBJ1-2; possibly TRBD1 for D (6 bases). CDR1 is MNHEY, CDR2 SMNVEV, per germline (reference sequence). Trimming pared 6 bases from V and 4 bases from J, leaving 21 bases between. The CDR3 covers 16 residues. The CDR3 here is CASSYSPGHRPYGYTF. CDR3 DNA: TGTGCCAGCAGCTACTCGCCGGGACACCGACCCTATGGCTACACCTTC.

Ten or more counts support this clonotype. This chain connects TRBV10-3 to TRBJ2-1, with 8 bases fitting TRBD2. V was clipped by 10 bases and J by 0 bases; unmatched bases: 20. CDR3 length equals 19 residues. The germline gives CDR1 ENHRY, CDR2 SYGVKD. The CDR3 spells CATGGGLAGPASSYNEQFF. The CDR3 bases are TGTGCCACGGGAGGAGGGCTAGCGGGCCCGGCGAGCTCCTACAATGAGCAGTTCTTC.

This clonotype was found many times. The V and J genes are TRBV20-1 and TRBJ2-7; 8 nucleotides align to TRBD2. Losses at the gene ends were 2 bases for V and 7 bases for J; bases not matched to a gene: 13. The germline gives CDR1 DFQATT, CDR2 SNEGSKA (reference sequence). The CDR3 has 15 residues. The CDR3, as DNA: TGCAGTGCTAGATCCCCGGGACTAGAGGGGTGGGAGCAGTACTTC. It yields the protein CSARSPGLEGWEQYF.